This T cell receptor beta chain was captured in a study of blood T cell repertoires in COVID-19. Profiled with immunoSEQ multiplex PCR; TCRdb holds only in-frame clones, not every one. The data contain about 160,000 clones, 75% to 90% of them singletons. The V end lost 9 bases, the J end lost 0 bases, and 15 bases lay between the germline ends. CDR1 and CDR2 (germline): MNHEY, SVGAGI. The CDR3 extends over 14 amino acids. The J gene is TRBJ2-7, the V gene TRBV6-5, with D possibly TRBD1 on 5 matching bases. Source material: PBMCs or T cells enriched from blood (not recorded which). This receptor was identified in a woman in her fifties or sixties who had recovered from COVID-19. CDR3 bases: TGTGCCAGTGACAAGGGGTCTAACTCCTACGAGCAGTACTTC. Translation gives CASDKGSNSYEQYF.